The 24 T cell receptor beta chains below were found in one sample sequenced in a study of T-cell memory formation after mild COVID-19. TCRdb re-analysed the 5' RACE reads in MiXCR, keeping a single row per CDR3 protein. The repertoire holds roughly 340,000 distinct CDR3 sequences, with 15% as singletons. The specimen was PBMCs or a T cell subset sorted from them (not recorded which). Receptors originate from a man younger than 35 who had mild COVID-19 (a few samples of this study predate the infection). Cell type and time point are not known.

This clonotype was detected only a few times. The chain combines TRBV7-9 with TRBJ2-2; D gene ambiguous. This CDR3 comprises 14 residues. Trimming removed 4 bases from V and 0 bases from J, with 6 bases in between. Germline V gene sequence: CDR1 SEHNR, CDR2 FQNEAQ (reference sequence). The CDR3 nucleotides are TGTGCCAGCAGCTCGGATTCGAACACCGGGGAGCTGTTTTTT. Its translation: CASSSDSNTGELFF.

This clonotype was counted between two and nine times. The rearrangement joins TRBV11-2 to TRBJ2-2; D is perhaps TRBD1 (6 bases). The CDR3 runs to 16 residues. Germline CDR1 reads SGHAT; CDR2 reads FQNNGV. Trimming removed 4 bases from V and 0 bases from J, with 12 bases in between. The CDR3 DNA sequence: TGTGCCAGCAGCTCCTGGACAGAGACGAACACCGGGGAGCTGTTTTTT. Translating gives CASSSWTETNTGELFF.

This chain links TRBV2 with TRBJ2-1; D is perhaps TRBD1 (5 bases). Trimming stripped 8 bases from V and 0 bases from J, with 11 bases between. Germline-derived CDR1 and CDR2 are SNHLY and FYNNEI. This CDR3 region has 14 residues. Written as DNA, the CDR3 is TGTGCCAGCGGGGCCTTAAGCTCCTACAATGAGCAGTTCTTC. It encodes CASGALSSYNEQFF.

This clonotype came up a few times. The CDR3 nucleotides read TGTGCCACCAGCAGCGGTCCCTACGAGCAGTACTTC. Translating gives CATSSGPYEQYF. The chain carries TRBV15 and TRBJ2-7; D gene unclear. Deletions cut 3 bases from V and 2 bases from J, with 5 bases between. CDR1 and CDR2 from the germline V gene are LNHNV and YYDKDF (reference sequence). The CDR3 is 12 residues long.

This clonotype was detected many times. The rearrangement joins TRBV7-9 to TRBJ1-6; TRBD1 agrees at 7 bases. The trim removed 4 bases at V and 6 bases at J, leaving 3 bases unmatched. Germline V gene lookup returns CDR1 SEHNR and CDR2 FQNEAQ (reference sequence). CDR3 length: 14 amino acids. The CDR3 is CASSSGTVNSPLHF. For the CDR3, the DNA is TGTGCCAGCAGCTCCGGGACAGTTAATTCACCCCTCCACTTT.

This clonotype was detected a few times. J is TRBJ2-5 and V is TRBV20-1, with a possible D match to TRBD2 (7 bases). V was shortened by 0 bases and J by 5 bases, with 13 bases between the two germline ends. Germline CDR1 and CDR2: DFQATT and SNEGSKA (reference sequence). The CDR3 covers 14 residues. Here the CDR3 reads CSARDPGGLETQYF. The DNA of the CDR3 is TGCAGTGCTAGAGATCCGGGGGGCTTGGAGACCCAGTACTTC.

This clonotype was counted once. V is TRBV6-2 or TRBV6-3 and J is TRBJ2-7; unclear D gene. V gave up 5 bases and J gave up 2 bases, with 10 bases separating them. This CDR3 spans 13 amino acids. The germline CDR1 and CDR2 sequences are MNHEY and SVGEGT. The CDR3 coding sequence is TGTGCCAGCAGTCCTGGACCAGCCTACGAGCAGTACTTC. It yields the protein CASSPGPAYEQYF.

The gene calls are TRBV20-1 and TRBJ1-1, with 9 bases fitting TRBD1. CDR3 length: 12 amino acids. The germline CDR1 and CDR2 sequences are DFQATT and SNEGSKA (reference sequence). J lost 6 bases, V lost 5 bases, and 4 bases had no gene match. The DNA of the CDR3 is TGCAGTGCTCTGGACAGGGGAGCTGAAGCTTTCTTT. Translating gives CSALDRGAEAFF.

This rearrangement joins TRBV18 to TRBJ2-3, with 13 bases lining up with TRBD2. The CDR3 extends over 15 amino acids. The trim removed 6 bases at V and 2 bases at J, leaving 2 bases unmatched. Germline CDR1 and CDR2: KGHSH and LQKENI. This CDR3 is CASSGLAGATDTQYF. CDR3 nucleotides: TGTGCCAGCTCCGGACTAGCGGGGGCCACAGATACGCAGTATTTT.

This chain links TRBV2 with TRBJ2-7; possible D gene TRBD1, 7 bases. This CDR3 comprises 15 residues. V lost 6 bases and J lost 4, with 19 bases in between. Per germline, CDR1 SNHLY and CDR2 FYNNEI. DNA for the CDR3: TGTGCCAGCAGCGCCTCGGAGGGGGCGACGTACGAGCAGTACTTC. Its protein is CASSASEGATYEQYF.

Many counts were recorded for this clonotype. This chain joins TRBV6-5 and TRBJ2-7; D possibly matches TRBD1 or TRBD2 (6 bases each). In germline, CDR1 is MNHEY, CDR2 SVGAGI. The CDR3 is made up of 13 amino acids. V lost 3 bases, J lost 6 bases, and 12 bases lay in between. The CDR3 loop reads CASSYVQGGEQYF. CDR3 sequence (DNA): TGTGCCAGCAGTTATGTACAGGGAGGCGAGCAGTACTTC.

This chain connects TRBV20-1 to TRBJ1-1; D is unresolved. The germline V gene encodes CDR1 DFQATT and CDR2 SNEGSKA (reference sequence). The CDR3 is 11 amino acids. The V end was cut by 0 bases, the J end by 5 bases, with 4 bases between. The CDR3 region is CSARDRTEAFF. CDR3 coding DNA: TGCAGTGCTAGAGACAGGACTGAAGCTTTCTTT.

The chain has TRBV4-2 and TRBJ2-5; D is unresolved. The CDR3 sequence is 15 residues long. V lost 2 bases, J lost 5 bases, and 15 bases lay in between. The germline V gene has CDR1 LGHNA and CDR2 YNFKEQ. The CDR3 loop reads CASSQTPGTGETQYF. In DNA, the CDR3 is TGTGCCAGCAGCCAAACCCCGGGCACTGGGGAGACCCAGTACTTC.

This chain links TRBV3-2 with TRBJ1-2. TRBV3-2 is marked as a pseudogene. There are 10 residues in the CDR3. CDR3 bases: TGTGCCAGAATAACTCGGGGCTACACCTTC. Encoded protein: CARITRGYTF.

This rearrangement joins TRBV4-3 to TRBJ1-2; TRBD1 is a possible D gene (6 bases). In germline, CDR1 is LGHNA, CDR2 YSLEER. CDR3 length: 14 residues. Trimming cost V 2 bases and J 6 bases, with 13 bases left between them. The chain's CDR3 is CASSQRREGDGYTF. The CDR3 nucleotides read TGCGCCAGCAGCCAAAGGCGAGAGGGGGATGGCTACACCTTC.

This clonotype was seen a few times. The V gene is TRBV25-1, the J gene TRBJ1-2, with D tentatively TRBD1 (6 bases). V lost 3 bases and J 4 bases, leaving 12 bases between the germline ends. This CDR3 is 14 amino acids long. The germline CDR1 and CDR2 sequences are MGHDK and SYGVNS. CDR3 in amino acids: CASSDTGPGYGYTF. DNA for the CDR3: TGTGCCAGCAGTGATACAGGGCCGGGCTATGGCTACACCTTC.

This clonotype appeared many times. V and J are TRBV5-1 and TRBJ2-5, with 7 bases aligning to TRBD1. J lost 5 bases, V lost 2 bases, and 12 bases had no gene match. The CDR3 length is 16 residues. Germline CDR1 reads SGHRS; CDR2 reads YFSETQ. CDR3: CASSFMGTDHGETQYF. The CDR3, as DNA: TGCGCCAGCAGCTTCATGGGGACAGACCACGGGGAGACCCAGTACTTC.

The chain carries TRBV29-1 and TRBJ1-3; D is ambiguous. Germline CDR1 SQVTM, CDR2 ANQGSEA. V was cut by 4 bases and J by 4 bases, with 11 bases left in between. The CDR3 is made up of 13 amino acids. The CDR3 sequence is CSVVPEAGNTIYF. CDR3 DNA sequence: TGCAGCGTTGTGCCTGAGGCCGGAAACACCATATATTTT.

This clonotype has a handful of counts. The V call is TRBV7-3, the J call TRBJ2-3; a possible D gene is TRBD2 (6 bases). CDR3 length: 15 residues. CDR1 and CDR2 (germline): SGHTA, FQGTGA. Trimming took off 5 bases at V and 0 bases at J, with 12 bases between the two ends. The DNA for the CDR3 is TGTGCCAGCAGCAAGAACGGGGGAAGCACAGATACGCAGTATTTT. Translation gives CASSKNGGSTDTQYF. Together with reference TRBV7-3 and TRBJ2-3, the CDR3 gives the full variable domain: GAGVSQTPSNKVTEKGKYVELRCDPISGHTALYWYRQSLGQGPEFLIYFQGTGAADDSGLPNDRFFAVRPEGSVSTLKIQRTERGDSAVYLCASSKNGGSTDTQYFGPGTRLTVL.

The gene calls are TRBV29-1 and TRBJ1-1, with unresolved D. Trimming shortened V by 4 bases and J by 1 base, and 7 bases separated the two germline ends. Germline-derived CDR1 and CDR2 are SQVTM and ANQGSEA. The CDR3 contains 12 residues. The CDR3 coding sequence is TGCAGCGTTGGAGGTCAGAACACTGAAGCTTTCTTT. It specifies CSVGGQNTEAFF.

V is TRBV7-2 and J is TRBJ2-3; 7 nucleotides line up with TRBD1. The V gene's germline CDR1 is SGHTA and CDR2 FQGNSA. V gave up 5 bases and J gave up 3 bases; unmatched junction bases: 5. CDR3 length: 14 amino acids. CDR3 region: CASSETGKTDTQYF. The CDR3 DNA follows: TGTGCCAGCAGCGAGACAGGGAAGACAGATACGCAGTATTTT.

This clonotype was counted a few times. The chain employs TRBV6-6 and TRBJ1-4; D uncertain. V lost 2 bases and J lost 3, with 10 bases in between. The CDR3 loop spans 15 amino acids. Germline CDR1 is MNHNY and CDR2 is SVGAGI (reference sequence). CDR3 coding DNA: TGTGCCAGCAGTTACGAGGTGGCAGCTAATGAAAAACTGTTTTTT. Amino acids: CASSYEVAANEKLFF.

The rearrangement uses TRBV12-5 and TRBJ2-5, with unresolved D. The CDR3 runs to 13 residues. The V and J ends lost 7 bases and 1 base respectively, with 10 bases between them. CDR1 and CDR2 (germline): LGHNT, FRNRAP. The CDR3 DNA follows: TGTGCTAGTGCTCCTGGAGTCCAAGAGACCCAGTACTTC. It translates to CASAPGVQETQYF.

The chain uses TRBV6-5 and TRBJ1-4, with D perhaps matching TRBD1 (6 bases). CDR3 size: 15 residues. The V end was cut by 6 bases, the J end by 0 bases, with 11 bases between. Germline values: CDR1 MNHEY, CDR2 SVGAGI. CDR3 sequence (DNA): TGTGCCAGCAGCTACGGACAGACAACTAATGAAAAACTGTTTTTT. Protein sequence: CASSYGQTTNEKLFF.